What follows describes a single T cell receptor (beta chain). Antigen specificity is unknown. Repertoires were generated with immunoSEQ multiplex PCR, while TCRdb's copy carries only in-frame clones and drops some. The table shows 85,000 to 110,000 clones, with approximately 93% occurring only once. V lost 2 bases, J lost 4 bases, and 14 bases lay in between. This CDR3 is 15 amino acids long. CDR1 is SNHLY and CDR2 is FYNNEI in the germline V gene. This entry is derived from a study of graft-versus-host responses after intestinal transplantation. Study background: The transplants performed in recipients were multivisceral, liver-intestinal, or isolated intestinal.

Notes on the study in general: GvH clone levels peaked in circulation, and this peak was associated with early post-transplant HvG declines.

This chain connects TRBV2 to TRBJ2-5; D is undetermined. The TCR sequence derives from a human donor who received an intestinal transplant. The sample was unstimulated CD8+ T cells sorted from spleen or lymph node cells, taken before intestinal transplant. The CDR3, as DNA: TGTGCCAGCAGTGAACGTACCCAACTAAGAGAGACCCAGTACTTC. This encodes CASSERTQLRETQYF.